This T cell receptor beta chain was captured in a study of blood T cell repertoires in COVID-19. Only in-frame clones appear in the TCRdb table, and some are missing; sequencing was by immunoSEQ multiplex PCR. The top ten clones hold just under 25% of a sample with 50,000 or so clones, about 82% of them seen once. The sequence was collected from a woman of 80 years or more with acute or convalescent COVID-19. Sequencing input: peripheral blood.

This CDR3 reads CASSLGGQSEQYF. The CDR3 bases are TGTGCCAGCAGCCTGGGGGGACAGTCAGAGCAGTACTTC. The V and J genes are TRBV5-6 and TRBJ2-7, with D possibly being TRBD1 (7 bases). V was clipped by 4 bases and J by 7 bases, with 15 bases between them. CDR1 is SGHDT and CDR2 is YYEEEE in the germline V gene. This CDR3 region has 13 residues.